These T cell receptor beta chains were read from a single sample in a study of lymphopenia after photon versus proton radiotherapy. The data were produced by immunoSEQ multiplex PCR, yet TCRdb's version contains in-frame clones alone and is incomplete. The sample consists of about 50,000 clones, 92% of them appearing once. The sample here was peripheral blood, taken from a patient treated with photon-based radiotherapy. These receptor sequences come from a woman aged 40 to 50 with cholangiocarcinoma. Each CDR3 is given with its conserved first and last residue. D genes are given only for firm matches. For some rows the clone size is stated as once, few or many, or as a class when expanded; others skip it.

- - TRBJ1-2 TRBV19 TGTGCCAGTAGTGGAAGGGGGACCGACAACTATGGCTACACCTTC CASSGRGTDNYGYTF
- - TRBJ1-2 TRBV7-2 TGTGCCAGCAGCTTTCGGGGGGCGTCGGGCTACACCTTC CASSFRGASGYTF
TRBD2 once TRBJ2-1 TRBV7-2 TGTGCCAGCAGCTTAGATAGCGGGGGGTCATACAATGAGCAGTTCTTC CASSLDSGGSYNEQFF
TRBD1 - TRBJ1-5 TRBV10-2 TGCGCCAGCAGACCCGGGACAGGGGTAGGTCAGCCCCAGCATTTT CASRPGTGVGQPQHF
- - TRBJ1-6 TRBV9 TGTGCCAGCAGCGCCCCTGGGGTCGGGAATTCACCCCTCCACTTT CASSAPGVGNSPLHF
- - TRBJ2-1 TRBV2 TGTGCCAGCAGCCCGACAGGTGTAAATGAGCAGTTCTTC CASSPTGVNEQFF
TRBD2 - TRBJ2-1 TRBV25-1 TGTGCCAGTTTAGCGGGAGGTGAGCAGTTCTTC CASLAGGEQFF
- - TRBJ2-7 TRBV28 TGTGCCAGCAGTCTCGGACCGGGCTACGAGCAGTACTTC CASSLGPGYEQYF
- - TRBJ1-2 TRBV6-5 TGTGCCACCAAACAGTATTCCGAAGGTGGCTACACCTTC CATKQYSEGGYTF
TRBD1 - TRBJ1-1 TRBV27 TGTGCCAGCAGGCCGACAGGGATGAACACTGAAGCTTTCTTT CASRPTGMNTEAFF
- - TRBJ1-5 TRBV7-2 TGTGCCAGCAGCCTAAGGGGGGAGGGCAATCAGCCCCAGCATTTT CASSLRGEGNQPQHF
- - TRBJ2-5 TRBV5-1 TGCGCCAGCAGCTTGGGGGGCCCTCAAGAGACCCAGTACTTC CASSLGGPQETQYF
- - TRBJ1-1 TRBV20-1 TGCAGTGTCCTACCGGGCCATGAAGCTTTCTTT CSVLPGHEAFF
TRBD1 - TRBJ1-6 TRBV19 TGTGCCAGTAGCCCGGGACAGGGCCCTTCACCCCTCCACTTT CASSPGQGPSPLHF
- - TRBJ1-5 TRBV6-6 TGTGCCAGCAGGTTAGGACAGTATAGCAATCAGCCCCAGCATTTT CASRLGQYSNQPQHF
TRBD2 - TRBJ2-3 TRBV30 TGTGCCTGGGGACGGACTAGCGGACTTTATACTAGCACAGATACGCAGTATTTT CAWGRTSGLYTSTDTQYF
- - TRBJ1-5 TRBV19 TGTGCCAGTAGTACGGGAATGAGCAATCAGCCCCAGCATTTT CASSTGMSNQPQHF
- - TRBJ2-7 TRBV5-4 TGTGCCAGCAGCTTGGGGGGGGACAGCCTGTTCGAGCAGTACTTC CASSLGGDSLFEQYF
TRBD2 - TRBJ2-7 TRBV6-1 TGTGCCAGCAGTGACGGCGGGAGCTCCTACGAGCAGTACTTC CASSDGGSSYEQYF
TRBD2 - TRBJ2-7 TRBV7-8 TGTGCCAGCAGCCCGGGCGGGGGAAGGACCTACGAGCAGTACTTC CASSPGGGRTYEQYF
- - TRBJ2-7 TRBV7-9 TGTGCCAGCAGCGCCGCGGATGGACAACTCTCCTACGAGCAGTACTTC CASSAADGQLSYEQYF
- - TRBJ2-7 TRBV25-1 TGTGCCAGCAGTGAATCGGGCAGAAACTACGAGCAGTACTTC CASSESGRNYEQYF
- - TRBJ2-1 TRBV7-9 TGTGCCAGCAGCCCCTTAGCATCGAATGAGCAGTTCTTC CASSPLASNEQFF
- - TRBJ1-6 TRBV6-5 TGTGCCAGCAGTCGGGACTCTAATTCACCCCTCCACTTT CASSRDSNSPLHF